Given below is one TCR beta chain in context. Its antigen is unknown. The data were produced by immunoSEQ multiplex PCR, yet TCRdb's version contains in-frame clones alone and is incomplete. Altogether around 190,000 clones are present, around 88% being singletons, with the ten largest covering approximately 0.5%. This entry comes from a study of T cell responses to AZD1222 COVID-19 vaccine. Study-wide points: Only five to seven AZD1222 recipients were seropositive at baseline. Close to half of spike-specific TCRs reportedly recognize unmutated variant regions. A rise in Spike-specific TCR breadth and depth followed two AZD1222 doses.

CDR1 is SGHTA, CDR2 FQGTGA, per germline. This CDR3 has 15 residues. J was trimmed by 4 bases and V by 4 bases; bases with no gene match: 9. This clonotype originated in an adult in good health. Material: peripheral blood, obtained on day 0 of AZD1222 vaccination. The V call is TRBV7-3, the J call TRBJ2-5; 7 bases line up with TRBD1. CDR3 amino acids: CASSSQQGKAETQYF. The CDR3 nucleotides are TGTGCCAGCAGCTCGCAACAGGGGAAAGCAGAGACCCAGTACTTC.